A selection of T cell receptor beta chains follows, all from one sample in a study of blood T cell repertoires in COVID-19. Produced via immunoSEQ multiplex PCR; TCRdb's table is partial and in-frame only. The sample lists about 190,000 clones, almost 90% occurring once. The sequenced sample was peripheral blood. The origin of the receptors is a man in his fifties with acute or convalescent COVID-19. The CDR3 runs from the conserved cysteine through the conserved F or W. The order of the fields is clone size, J gene, D gene, V gene, CDR3 protein, CDR3 DNA. A D gene is named only where the DNA matches it firmly. Clone size is stated in some rows and not others, as once, few, many or a class when expanded.

size: NA; J: TRBJ2-2; D: TRBD2; V: TRBV7-3; CDR3: CASSILAGDTGELFF; DNA: TGTGCCAGCAGCATCCTAGCGGGAGACACCGGGGAGCTGTTTTTT
size: NA; J: TRBJ1-6; D: NA; V: TRBV27; CDR3: CASSTRDTGMTLHF; DNA: TGTGCCAGCAGTACCCGGGACACCGGAATGACCCTCCACTTT
size: NA; J: TRBJ2-3; D: TRBD2; V: TRBV19; CDR3: CASSPTRGLAVFGSTDTQYF; DNA: TGTGCCAGTAGTCCCACCCGGGGACTAGCGGTATTTGGTAGCACAGATACGCAGTATTTT
size: NA; J: TRBJ2-5; D: TRBD2; V: TRBV30; CDR3: CAWSGGRGVAETQYF; DNA: TGTGCCTGGAGTGGAGGGCGGGGGGTCGCAGAGACCCAGTACTTC
size: NA; J: TRBJ2-2; D: NA; V: TRBV7-9; CDR3: CASSPQSIGAGTGELFF; DNA: TGTGCCAGCAGCCCTCAATCCATAGGGGCTGGGACCGGGGAGCTGTTTTTT
size: NA; J: TRBJ1-1; D: NA; V: TRBV27; CDR3: CASRMGARTEAFF; DNA: TGTGCCAGCAGGATGGGGGCGAGGACTGAAGCTTTCTTT
size: NA; J: TRBJ2-7; D: NA; V: TRBV10-3; CDR3: CAIRPLLAGGYEQYF; DNA: TGTGCCATCAGGCCGCTTTTGGCGGGCGGATACGAGCAGTACTTC
size: NA; J: TRBJ2-5; D: TRBD2; V: TRBV18; CDR3: CASSPLAVQETQYF; DNA: TGTGCCAGCTCCCCTCTAGCGGTTCAAGAGACCCAGTACTTC
size: NA; J: TRBJ1-5; D: TRBD1; V: TRBV19; CDR3: CASSITGGSGNQPQHF; DNA: TGTGCCAGTAGTATAACAGGGGGCTCGGGCAATCAGCCCCAGCATTTT
size: NA; J: TRBJ1-2; D: NA; V: TRBV4-1; CDR3: CASSQAPYYGYTF; DNA: TGCGCCAGCAGCCAAGCTCCTTACTATGGCTACACCTTC
size: NA; J: TRBJ1-1; D: NA; V: TRBV6-6; CDR3: CASRRTGDTEAFF; DNA: TGTGCCAGCCGGCGGACGGGGGACACTGAAGCTTTCTTT
size: NA; J: TRBJ1-5; D: NA; V: TRBV4-2; CDR3: CASSQDLGRGKENQPQHF; DNA: TGTGCCAGCAGCCAAGACCTTGGTAGGGGAAAAGAGAATCAGCCCCAGCATTTT
size: NA; J: TRBJ2-3; D: TRBD1; V: TRBV6-5; CDR3: CASRLTGADTQYF; DNA: TGTGCCAGCAGATTAACAGGGGCAGATACGCAGTATTTT
size: NA; J: TRBJ2-3; D: NA; V: TRBV7-2; CDR3: CASSRGGSTDTQYF; DNA: TGTGCCAGCAGCCGGGGTGGTAGCACAGATACGCAGTATTTT
size: once; J: TRBJ1-6; D: NA; V: TRBV5-4; CDR3: CASSFISAGRAPLHF; DNA: TGTGCCAGCAGCTTTATAAGCGCAGGGAGGGCACCCCTCCACTTT
size: NA; J: TRBJ1-2; D: TRBD1; V: TRBV14; CDR3: CASSQGQDYGYTF; DNA: TGTGCCAGCAGCCAGGGACAGGACTATGGCTACACCTTC
size: NA; J: TRBJ1-1; D: TRBD1; V: TRBV5-6; CDR3: CASSAGDRVFTEAFF; DNA: TGTGCCAGCAGCGCGGGGGACAGGGTATTCACTGAAGCTTTCTTT
size: NA; J: TRBJ1-1; D: NA; V: TRBV6-4; CDR3: CASSDTNRATEAFF; DNA: TGTGCCAGCAGTGACACCAACAGGGCCACTGAAGCTTTCTTT
size: NA; J: TRBJ1-6; D: NA; V: TRBV7-2; CDR3: CASSSPGYNSPLHF; DNA: TGTGCCAGCAGCTCCCCGGGATATAATTCACCCCTCCACTTT
size: NA; J: TRBJ2-2; D: TRBD2; V: TRBV4-2; CDR3: CASSQVTAGGSTGELFF; DNA: TGTGCCAGCAGCCAAGTCACAGCGGGGGGAAGCACCGGGGAGCTGTTTTTT
size: NA; J: TRBJ2-1; D: NA; V: TRBV27; CDR3: CASSLSPGTPYNEQFF; DNA: TGTGCCAGCAGTTTATCGCCGGGAACCCCCTACAATGAGCAGTTCTTC
size: NA; J: TRBJ2-3; D: TRBD1; V: TRBV6-1; CDR3: CASSDRTGGANSDTQYF; DNA: TGTGCCAGCAGTGACCGGACAGGGGGCGCAAACTCAGATACGCAGTATTTT
size: NA; J: TRBJ2-1; D: TRBD2; V: TRBV24-1; CDR3: CATRSSGTYNEQFF; DNA: TGTGCCACCAGATCTAGCGGGACCTACAATGAGCAGTTCTTC
size: NA; J: TRBJ1-1; D: TRBD1; V: TRBV5-1; CDR3: CASSGRQGFVTEAFF; DNA: TGCGCCAGCAGCGGGCGACAGGGGTTTGTCACTGAAGCTTTCTTT
size: few; J: TRBJ2-7; D: NA; V: TRBV14; CDR3: CASSPRTAYEQYF; DNA: TGTGCCAGCAGCCCGCGGACAGCCTACGAGCAGTACTTC
size: NA; J: TRBJ1-2; D: NA; V: TRBV3-1/TRBV3-2; CDR3: CASSYREGYGYTF; DNA: TGTGCCAGCAGCTACCGGGAGGGCTATGGCTACACCTTC
size: NA; J: TRBJ2-5; D: TRBD2; V: TRBV6-6; CDR3: CASSPRTSGGAQETQYF; DNA: TGTGCCAGCAGTCCCCGGACTAGCGGGGGGGCGCAAGAGACCCAGTACTTC
size: NA; J: TRBJ1-2; D: NA; V: TRBV6-6; CDR3: CASSNREAGDGYTF; DNA: TGTGCCAGCAGTAACCGGGAGGCAGGAGACGGCTACACCTTC
size: NA; J: TRBJ2-7; D: NA; V: TRBV28; CDR3: CASQRGTYEQYF; DNA: TGTGCCAGTCAAAGGGGAACCTACGAGCAGTACTTC
size: NA; J: TRBJ1-1; D: NA; V: TRBV28; CDR3: CASRSGGRAEAFF; DNA: TGTGCCAGCAGATCTGGGGGCAGGGCTGAAGCTTTCTTT
size: NA; J: TRBJ2-5; D: NA; V: TRBV7-2; CDR3: CASSLVFVETQYF; DNA: TGTGCCAGCAGCTTAGTCTTCGTAGAGACCCAGTACTTC
size: NA; J: TRBJ1-2; D: NA; V: TRBV28; CDR3: CASSTSRQIPSYGYTF; DNA: TGTGCCAGCAGCACCTCAAGACAGATCCCTAGCTATGGCTACACCTTC
size: NA; J: TRBJ2-2; D: TRBD1; V: TRBV9; CDR3: CASSSSGGSRTGELFF; DNA: TGTGCCAGCAGCTCCTCAGGGGGATCAAGAACCGGGGAGCTGTTTTTT
size: NA; J: TRBJ1-2; D: NA; V: TRBV29-1; CDR3: CSVALRHGGIPYGYTF; DNA: TGCAGCGTTGCCCTCCGACATGGTGGAATCCCCTATGGCTACACCTTC
size: NA; J: TRBJ1-1; D: NA; V: TRBV19; CDR3: CASRKQGETEAFF; DNA: TGTGCCAGTAGGAAACAGGGTGAAACTGAAGCTTTCTTT
size: NA; J: TRBJ1-1; D: NA; V: TRBV18; CDR3: CASSPNRVSTEAFF; DNA: TGTGCCAGCTCACCAAACAGGGTCAGCACTGAAGCTTTCTTT
size: NA; J: TRBJ1-4; D: NA; V: TRBV19; CDR3: CASSISRFQGEKLFF; DNA: TGTGCCAGTAGTATTTCTCGGTTCCAGGGTGAAAAACTGTTTTTT
size: NA; J: TRBJ1-4; D: NA; V: TRBV12-3/TRBV12-4; CDR3: CASSPGDNEKLFF; DNA: TGTGCCAGCAGCCCGGGGGATAATGAAAAACTGTTTTTT